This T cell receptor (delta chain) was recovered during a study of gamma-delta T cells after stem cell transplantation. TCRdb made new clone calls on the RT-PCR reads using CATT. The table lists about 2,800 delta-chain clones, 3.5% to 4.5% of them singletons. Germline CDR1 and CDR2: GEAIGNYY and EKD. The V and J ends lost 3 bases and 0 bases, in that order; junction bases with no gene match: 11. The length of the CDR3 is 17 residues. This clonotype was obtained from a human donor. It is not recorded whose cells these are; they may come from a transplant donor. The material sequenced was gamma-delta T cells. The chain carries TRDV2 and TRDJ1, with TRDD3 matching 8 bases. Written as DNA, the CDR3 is TGTGCCTGTGACGCCATCTGGGGGACCCCCTACACCGATAAACTCATCTTT. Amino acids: CACDAIWGTPYTDKLIF.